One and the same sample provided the 14 T cell receptor beta chains below, sequenced in a study of blood T cell repertoires in COVID-19. TCRdb's copy holds only in-frame clones and misses some; the assay was immunoSEQ multiplex PCR. The data hold 250,000 to 400,000 clones, with approximately 88% observed a single time. The sequenced sample consisted of peripheral blood. The source is a woman under 40 with COVID-19, enrolled during active disease.

The rearrangement links TRBV5-6 to TRBJ1-1; the match to TRBD1 covers 8 bases. CDR3 length equals 15 residues. Germline values: CDR1 SGHDT, CDR2 YYEEEE. J was trimmed by 4 bases and V by 0 bases; bases with no gene match: 5. The CDR3 DNA reads TGTGCCAGCAGCTTGGGGACAGGGTTAGGCACTGAAGCTTTCTTT. Amino acids: CASSLGTGLGTEAFF.

The chain combines TRBV6-2 or TRBV6-3 with TRBJ1-5; D is ambiguous. There are 16 residues in the CDR3. V shed 4 bases and J shed 3 bases, with 16 bases lying between them. The germline CDR1 and CDR2 sequences are MNHEY and SVGEGT. The CDR3 reads CASSSRLGSANQPQHF. The CDR3 DNA follows: TGTGCCAGCAGTTCCCGACTTGGGTCAGCCAATCAGCCCCAGCATTTT.

This chain links TRBV5-1 with TRBJ2-5; 8 bases align to TRBD2. Germline CDR1 is SGHRS and CDR2 is YFSETQ. The CDR3 has 16 amino acids. V dropped 4 bases and J dropped 2; count of bases not matched to a gene: 10. The CDR3 DNA is TGCGCCAGCAGCGTACAGCGGGGGTCTACTCAAGAGACCCAGTACTTC. Translating gives CASSVQRGSTQETQYF.

The chain has TRBV27 and TRBJ2-5; TRBD1 might be the D (6 bases). CDR3 length: 15 residues. CDR1 is MNHEY, CDR2 SMNVEV, per germline (reference sequence). V was shortened by 4 bases and J by 1 base, with 13 bases between the two germline ends. CDR3 nucleotide sequence: TGTGCCAGCAGTTGGATTTGGGGGCTCCAAGAGACCCAGTACTTC. It encodes CASSWIWGLQETQYF.

V is TRBV3-1 (or the pseudogene TRBV3-2) and J is TRBJ1-2; D gene unclear. Germline V gene lookup returns CDR1 LGHDT and CDR2 YNNKEL (reference sequence). V lost 1 base, J lost 2 bases, and 17 bases lay in between. The CDR3 has 17 residues. CDR3 sequence: CASSQANSRGNNYGYTF. CDR3 DNA: TGTGCCAGCAGCCAAGCCAACTCCCGAGGTAACAACTATGGCTACACCTTC.

A single count supports this clone. The chain has TRBV13 and TRBJ2-7; 11 positions match TRBD1. J gave up 2 bases and V 3 bases, and 9 bases lay outside the gene matches. The CDR3 contains 17 residues. The germline CDR1 and CDR2 sequences are PRHDT and FYEKMQ (reference sequence). The CDR3 sequence: CASSFIGDRGATYEQYF. CDR3 coding DNA: TGTGCCAGCAGCTTTATAGGGGACAGGGGGGCCACCTACGAGCAGTACTTC.

V usage is TRBV10-3 and J usage is TRBJ1-1, with 9 positions matching TRBD1. With V trimmed by 5 bases and J by 10 bases, 8 bases remained unmatched. The V gene's germline CDR1 is ENHRY and CDR2 SYGVKD. The CDR3 runs 13 residues. In DNA form, the CDR3 reads TGTGCCATCAGTAATCCGGGACAGGGTCTAGCTTTCTTT. The encoded protein is CAISNPGQGLAFF.

The chain is built from TRBV3-1 (or the pseudogene TRBV3-2) and TRBJ1-1, with 9 positions matching TRBD1. The CDR3 contains 14 residues. Trimming cost V 3 bases and J 5 bases; bases outside gene matches: 4. Germline CDR1 and CDR2: LGHDT and YNNKEL (reference sequence). CDR3 residues: CASSHTGQGTEAFF. In DNA, the CDR3 is TGTGCCAGCAGCCACACGGGACAGGGAACTGAAGCTTTCTTT.

This chain links TRBV27 with TRBJ2-2; TRBD1 aligns across 7 bases. The CDR3 extends over 16 amino acids. The V gene end was trimmed by 0 bases and the J gene end by 1 base; junction bases not matched to a gene: 2. Looked up from germline, CDR1 is MNHEY and CDR2 is SMNVEV (reference sequence). The DNA for the CDR3 is TGTGCCAGCAGTTTATCCCCAGGGGGGAACACCGGGGAGCTGTTTTTT. Protein: CASSLSPGGNTGELFF.

This clone has a handful of counts. The V and J genes are TRBV7-8 and TRBJ2-2; the match to TRBD2 covers 14 bases. CDR1 is SGHVS, CDR2 FQNEAQ, per germline. This CDR3 spans 17 amino acids. The junction had 7 bases not matched to a gene; V was cut back by 5 bases and J by 5 bases. DNA for the CDR3: TGTGCCAGCAGCCCAGGACTAGCGGGGGGTAAAACCGGGGAGCTGTTTTTT. Protein product: CASSPGLAGGKTGELFF.

The J gene is TRBJ1-1, the V gene TRBV5-1; D remains ambiguous. CDR1 and CDR2 from the germline V gene are SGHRS and YFSETQ. The CDR3 is 13 residues long. With 2 bases removed from V and 0 bases from J, the gap between germline ends came to 5 bases. The CDR3 sequence is CASSLTLNTEAFF. The DNA of the CDR3 is TGCGCCAGCAGCTTAACTTTGAACACTGAAGCTTTCTTT.

The chain has TRBV4-2 and TRBJ1-3; TRBD1 might be the D (6 bases). CDR1 LGHNA and CDR2 YNFKEQ come from the germline V gene. V was pared by 2 bases and J by 2 bases, with 16 bases between. CDR3 length: 17 residues. For the CDR3, the DNA is TGTGCCAGCAGCCAATACCGACTACAGGGCGCTGGAAACACCATATATTTT. This translates into CASSQYRLQGAGNTIYF.

The rearrangement links TRBV19 to TRBJ2-3; 11 bases fit TRBD2. Germline V gene data show CDR1 as LNHDA and CDR2 as SQIVND (reference sequence). The CDR3 totals 16 residues. With 1 base clipped from V and 6 bases from J, the junction kept 6 bases outside the gene matches. CDR3 DNA sequence: TGTGCCAGTAGTATAGCTAGCGGGGGGAGAGGGGATACGCAGTATTTT. Translating gives CASSIASGGRGDTQYF.

In this sample, this clone turned up many times. The chain carries TRBV6-4 and TRBJ1-6, with D unclear. The CDR3 contains 13 residues. Germline V gene sequence: CDR1 MRHNA, CDR2 SNTAGT. Trimming took 5 bases from V and 8 from J, leaving 10 bases between them. In nucleotides, the CDR3 is TGTGCCAGCAGTAATGCAGAAGATTCACCCCTCCACTTT. Encoded protein: CASSNAEDSPLHF.